This T cell receptor beta chain appears in the sequencing data of a study of CD8 T cells in Susac syndrome. In contrast to the negatively isolated CD8+ and CD4+ T cells, TEMRA cells were FACS-enriched. The CDR3 is made up of 12 amino acids. The germline V gene encodes CDR1 DFQATT and CDR2 SNEGSKA (reference sequence). The V and J ends lost 0 bases and 9 bases respectively, with 9 bases between them. The RNA, about 0.5 to 1 ug, was put through reverse transcription using random hexamers. One entry per CDR3 protein results from TCRdb running MiXCR on the immunoSEQ multiplex PCR reads. This table has about 180,000 distinct CDR3 sequences, approximately 95% appearing once.

The source is a human donor with multiple sclerosis. Source material: CD8+ T cells from PBMCs. V usage is TRBV20-1 and J usage is TRBJ2-1, with no clear D. The CDR3 nucleotides read TGCAGTGCTAGAGAGGTCTTAGGTGAGCAGTTCTTC. Protein sequence: CSAREVLGEQFF.